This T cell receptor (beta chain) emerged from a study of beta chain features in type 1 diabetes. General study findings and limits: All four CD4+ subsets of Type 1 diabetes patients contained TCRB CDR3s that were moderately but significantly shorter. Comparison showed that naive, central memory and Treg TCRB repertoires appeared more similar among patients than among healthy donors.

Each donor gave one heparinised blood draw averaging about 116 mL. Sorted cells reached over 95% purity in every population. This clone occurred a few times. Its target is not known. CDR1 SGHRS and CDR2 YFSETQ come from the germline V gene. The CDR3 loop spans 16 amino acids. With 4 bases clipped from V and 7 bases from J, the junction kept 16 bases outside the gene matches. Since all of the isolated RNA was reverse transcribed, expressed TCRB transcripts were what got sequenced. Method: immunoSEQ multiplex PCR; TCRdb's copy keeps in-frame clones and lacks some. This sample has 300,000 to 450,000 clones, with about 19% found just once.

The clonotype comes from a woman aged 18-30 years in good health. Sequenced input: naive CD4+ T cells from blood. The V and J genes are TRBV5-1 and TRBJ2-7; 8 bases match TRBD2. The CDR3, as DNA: TGCGCCAGCAGCCTTGGGACGGGAGGGCCGAAAGAGGAGCAGTACTTC. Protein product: CASSLGTGGPKEEQYF.